This TCR beta chain was identified in a study of OX40 agonist ivuxolimab in advanced cancers. Study at large: Aged roughly 20 to 79 with a mean of roughly 63 years, they were approximately 79% male.

Germline assignment: CDR1 LGHNA and CDR2 YNFKEQ. This CDR3 is 15 amino acids long. V trimming: 2 bases; J trimming: 5 bases; junction bases outside the gene matches: 7. Produced via immunoSEQ multiplex PCR; TCRdb's table is partial and in-frame only. This sample has under 85,000 clones, with around 90% found just once. The rearrangement links TRBV4-2 to TRBJ2-7, with 9 bases matching TRBD1. This TCR was recovered from an adult with an advanced solid tumor such as melanoma, head and neck, liver or kidney cancer. This sample comprised CD4+ or CD8+ T cells sorted from blood, obtained in a trial of the OX40 agonist ivuxolimab. CDR3 sequence: CASSQTDRGVHEQYF. The CDR3 coding sequence is TGTGCCAGCAGCCAAACGGACAGGGGCGTCCACGAGCAGTACTTC.